Shown below are 3 T cell receptor beta chains from a single sample sequenced in a study of OX40 agonist ivuxolimab in advanced cancers. Assay used: immunoSEQ multiplex PCR; TCRdb lists only in-frame clones, some missing. The data hold 80,000 to 100,000 clones, with approximately 93% observed a single time. This material consisted of CD4+ or CD8+ T cells sorted from blood, taken in a trial of the OX40 agonist ivuxolimab. Source of these receptors: an adult with an advanced solid tumor such as melanoma, head and neck, liver or kidney cancer.

V and J are TRBV11-1 and TRBJ2-1, with D perhaps given as TRBD1 or TRBD2 (5 bases each). V was clipped by 0 bases and J by 7 bases, with 10 bases between them. The CDR3 sequence is 14 residues long. CDR1 and CDR2 (germline): SGHAT, FQDESV (reference sequence). CDR3 nucleotide sequence: TGTGCCAGCAGCTTAGCGGGGGTCTGGAATGAGCAGTTCTTC. Residues: CASSLAGVWNEQFF.

This chain links TRBV12-5 with TRBJ1-1, with 10 nucleotides matching TRBD1. The CDR3 covers 13 residues. After removal of 8 bases from V and 3 bases from J, the junction contained 3 bases not matched to a gene. Germline-derived CDR1 and CDR2 are LGHNT and FRNRAP. This chain's CDR3 is CASRQGADTEAFF. The CDR3 DNA reads TGTGCTAGTCGACAGGGGGCGGACACTGAAGCTTTCTTT.

The rearrangement links TRBV5-4 to TRBJ2-3; maybe TRBD1 (5 bases). This CDR3 has 16 amino acids. From germline, CDR1 is SGHNT and CDR2 YYREEE (reference sequence). Deletions cut 3 bases from V and 0 bases from J, with 14 bases between. Here the CDR3 DNA reads TGTGCCAGCAGCTCAGGGCCAGACCCTAGCACAGATACGCAGTATTTT. It specifies CASSSGPDPSTDTQYF.